One sample yielded the 29 T cell receptor beta chains listed below, sequenced in a study of cytomegalovirus exposure and HLA in healthy donors. Researchers ran the PCR with 60 Vbeta and 13 Jbeta primers. TCRdb's copy holds only in-frame clones and misses some; the assay was immunoSEQ multiplex PCR. The table shows some 200,000 clones, with approximately 88% occurring only once. The sample consisted of PBMCs. The receptors were gathered from a woman in her fifties or sixties in good health and CMV-seropositive.

The V and J genes are TRBV7-2 and TRBJ2-2; 7 bases fit TRBD1. V shed 5 bases, J shed 5 bases, and the junction held 8 bases outside the gene matches. Germline V CDR1 and CDR2: SGHTA, FQGNSA. This CDR3 has 15 residues. The CDR3 coding sequence is TGTGCCAGCAGCCCAGGGGGACAGCTAACCGGGGAGCTGTTTTTT. It codes for CASSPGGQLTGELFF.

V and J are TRBV7-9 and TRBJ2-7; maybe TRBD1 (5 bases). There are 15 residues in the CDR3. V was clipped by 7 bases and J by 1 base, with 17 bases between them. Germline V gene lookup returns CDR1 SEHNR and CDR2 FQNEAQ (reference sequence). The CDR3 DNA is TGTGCCAGCAACAGATTTGGGCAGGGTTCCTACGAGCAGTACTTC. It encodes CASNRFGQGSYEQYF.

This chain uses TRBV5-8 with TRBJ2-2, with a possible D match to TRBD2 (5 bases). This CDR3 comprises 15 residues. Germline V gene data show CDR1 as SGHTS and CDR2 as YDEGEE. V lost 4 bases and J lost 6, with 16 bases in between. The CDR3 here is CASSPQRGAAGELFF. The CDR3 DNA reads TGTGCCAGCAGCCCACAACGGGGAGCCGCCGGGGAGCTGTTTTTT. Full variable domain (missing parts from reference TRBV5-8 and TRBJ2-2): EAGVTQSPTHLIKTRGQQATLRCSPISGHTSVYWYQQALGLGLQFLLWYDEGEERNRGNFPPRFSGRQFPNYSSELNVNALELEDSALYLCASSPQRGAAGELFFGEGSRLTVL.

This sequence joins TRBV5-4 and TRBJ2-3; 7 bases agree with TRBD1. J lost 1 base, V lost 4 bases, and 3 bases had no gene match. The CDR3 length is 14 residues. Germline-derived CDR1 and CDR2 are SGHNT and YYREEE (reference sequence). The DNA for the CDR3 is TGTGCCAGCAGCCCGGGACAGCGCACAGATACGCAGTATTTT. Its protein is CASSPGQRTDTQYF.

This clone was found once. The V gene is TRBV5-5, the J gene TRBJ2-5; no clear D. The CDR3 totals 15 residues. Looked up from germline, CDR1 is SGHKS and CDR2 is YYEKEE (reference sequence). The germline V and J ends were trimmed by 0 bases and 1 base, with 10 bases remaining between them. The CDR3 loop is CASSLVVRPQETQYF. In DNA, the CDR3 is TGTGCCAGCAGCTTGGTAGTTCGTCCCCAAGAGACCCAGTACTTC.

The gene calls are TRBV7-2 and TRBJ2-2; a possible D gene is TRBD1 (6 bases). V was pared by 1 base and J by 7 bases, with 13 bases between. Per germline, CDR1 SGHTA and CDR2 FQGNSA. This CDR3 has 15 residues. The chain's CDR3 is CASSLETGSGGELFF. In nucleotides, the CDR3 is TGTGCCAGCAGCTTAGAGACAGGTTCGGGCGGGGAGCTGTTTTTT. Full variable domain (outside the CDR3, taken from reference TRBV7-2 and TRBJ2-2): GAGVSQSPSNKVTEKGKDVELRCDPISGHTALYWYRQSLGQGLEFLIYFQGNSAPDKSGLPSDRFSAERTGGSVSTLTIQRTQQEDSAVYLCASSLETGSGGELFFGEGSRLTVL.

A single count supports this clone. V gene TRBV7-9 combines with J gene TRBJ1-4; TRBD1 matches 10 bases. The trim removed 4 bases at V and 6 bases at J, leaving 2 bases unmatched. CDR3 size: 14 residues. Germline V gives CDR1 SEHNR, CDR2 FQNEAQ (reference sequence). The CDR3 DNA reads TGTGCCAGCAGCTCCGGGACAGGGGATGAAAAACTGTTTTTT. Translated, it gives CASSSGTGDEKLFF. The entire variable domain, with the rest obtained from reference TRBV7-9 and TRBJ1-4, is as follows: DTGVSQNPRHKITKRGQNVTFRCDPISEHNRLYWYRQTLGQGPEFLTYFQNEAQLEKSRLLSDRFSAERPKGSFSTLEIQRTEQGDSAMYLCASSSGTGDEKLFFGSGTQLSVL.

The chain employs TRBV11-1 and TRBJ2-7; the D gene is possibly TRBD2 (5 bases). The CDR3 has 12 amino acids. CDR1 and CDR2 from the germline V gene are SGHAT and FQDESV (reference sequence). Between the trimmed V and J ends, which lost 3 bases and 6 bases, there was a span of 9 bases. CDR3 region: CASSFRRGEQYF. The CDR3, as DNA: TGTGCCAGCAGCTTTCGTCGGGGCGAGCAGTACTTC.

V gene TRBV6-1 combines with J gene TRBJ2-4, with D possibly being TRBD1 (5 bases). With 10 bases removed from V and 0 bases from J, the gap between germline ends came to 13 bases. Germline CDR1 reads MNHNS; CDR2 reads SASEGT. This CDR3 has 14 amino acids. CDR3 DNA sequence: TGTGCCACCTCCACCCAGGGAGCCAAAAACATTCAGTACTTC. Amino acid sequence: CATSTQGAKNIQYF.

As for this clone: The junction shows a germline mismatch at one end, possibly a read error. The rearrangement links TRBV7-9 to TRBJ1-1, with TRBD1 matching over 9 bases. The germline V gene encodes CDR1 SEHNR and CDR2 FQNEAQ (reference sequence). The CDR3 has 16 amino acids. CDR3 loop: CSSSLGQGDMNTEAFF. CDR3 nucleotide sequence: TGTTCCAGCAGCTTGGGACAGGGAGACATGAACACTGAAGCTTTCTTT.

This chain joins TRBV5-6 and TRBJ2-3, with 8 bases identical to TRBD2. Germline CDR1 reads SGHDT; CDR2 reads YYEEEE. The CDR3 is made up of 17 amino acids. V lost 1 base to trimming and J lost 3 bases; unmatched junction nucleotides: 10. Here the CDR3 DNA reads TGTGCCAGCAGCTTGTTTTCCCGGGGGGGCTTAACAGATACGCAGTATTTT. Translated: CASSLFSRGGLTDTQYF.

The chain couples TRBV19 to TRBJ2-7, with D maybe TRBD1 (5 bases). CDR3 length equals 15 residues. Between the trimmed V and J ends, which lost 6 bases and 2 bases, there was a span of 17 bases. From germline, CDR1 is LNHDA and CDR2 SQIVND (reference sequence). The CDR3 DNA follows: TGTGCCAGTAGACCCGTAGGCCAGGGTACCTACGAGCAGTACTTC. As protein: CASRPVGQGTYEQYF.

The rearrangement uses TRBV7-8 and TRBJ1-6; D is perhaps TRBD1 (5 bases). Germline V gene sequence: CDR1 SGHVS, CDR2 FQNEAQ. V dropped 0 bases and J dropped 10 bases, with 16 bases sitting between them. This CDR3 comprises 16 residues. The CDR3 loop reads CASSLAQSPGASPLHF. For the CDR3, the DNA is TGTGCCAGCAGCTTAGCGCAGTCCCCTGGGGCGTCACCCCTCCACTTT.

V gene TRBV7-2 combines with J gene TRBJ1-2, with D unresolved. Trimming took off 4 bases at V and 5 bases at J, with 11 bases between the two ends. Per the germline V gene, CDR1 is SGHTA and CDR2 is FQGNSA. This CDR3 comprises 13 residues. CDR3 loop: CASSSNSGYGYTF. CDR3 DNA sequence: TGTGCCAGCAGCTCAAATTCAGGATATGGCTACACCTTC.

The V and J genes are TRBV18 and TRBJ2-1, with 10 nucleotides matching TRBD2. The length of the CDR3 is 15 residues. V dropped 6 bases and J dropped 4; count of bases not matched to a gene: 6. In germline, CDR1 is KGHSH, CDR2 LQKENI. The CDR3: CASSQSGGAYNEQFF. The CDR3 DNA is TGTGCCAGCTCTCAGAGCGGGGGGGCTTACAATGAGCAGTTCTTC.

The J gene is TRBJ2-2, the V gene TRBV30, with TRBD1 matching over 9 bases. The CDR3 has 13 residues. The junction had 3 bases not matched to a gene; V was cut back by 4 bases and J by 6 bases. Per germline, CDR1 GTSNPN and CDR2 SVGIG (reference sequence). CDR3 sequence reads: CAWTTGGSGELFF. The CDR3 bases are TGTGCCTGGACGACAGGGGGTTCCGGGGAGCTGTTTTTT.

The chain joins TRBV14 to TRBJ2-7; TRBD1 is a possible D gene (5 bases). This CDR3 spans 14 amino acids. Germline V gene lookup returns CDR1 SGHDN and CDR2 FVKESK. Trimming removed 1 base from V and 9 bases from J, with 16 bases in between. The CDR3 loop reads CASSQGTKEVGQYF. The DNA of the CDR3 is TGTGCCAGCAGCCAAGGGACAAAAGAAGTCGGGCAGTACTTC. Full variable domain (outside the CDR3, taken from reference TRBV14 and TRBJ2-7): EAGVTQFPSHSVIEKGQTVTLRCDPISGHDNLYWYRRVMGKEIKFLLHFVKESKQDESGMPNNRFLAERTGGTYSTLKVQPAELEDSGVYFCASSQGTKEVGQYFGPGTRLTVT.

In its sample, this clone was seen once. This chain connects TRBV7-9 to TRBJ1-1, with 10 bases matching TRBD1. V dropped 6 bases and J dropped 1; count of bases not matched to a gene: 8. This CDR3 is 16 amino acids long. CDR1 and CDR2 (germline): SEHNR, FQNEAQ (reference sequence). In DNA, the CDR3 is TGTGCCAGCAGGGGGACTCGGGACAGGGGGAACACTGAAGCTTTCTTT. Residues: CASRGTRDRGNTEAFF. Combining the CDR3 with reference TRBV7-9 and TRBJ1-1 gives the whole variable domain DTGVSQNPRHKITKRGQNVTFRCDPISEHNRLYWYRQTLGQGPEFLTYFQNEAQLEKSRLLSDRFSAERPKGSFSTLEIQRTEQGDSAMYLCASRGTRDRGNTEAFFGQGTRLTVV.

The chain couples TRBV12-5 to TRBJ2-2, with D perhaps matching TRBD2 (6 bases). From germline, CDR1 is LGHNT and CDR2 FRNRAP. V shed 7 bases and J shed 7 bases, with 10 bases lying between them. This CDR3 has 12 amino acids. The CDR3 DNA sequence: TGTGCTAGTGCCTGGGGGGACGGGGAGCTGTTTTTT. This translates into CASAWGDGELFF. The full variable domain, rest sourced from reference TRBV12-5 and TRBJ2-2, is DARVTQTPRHKVTEMGQEVTMRCQPILGHNTVFWYRQTMMQGLELLAYFRNRAPLDDSGMPKDRFSAEMPDATLATLKIQPSEPRDSAVYFCASAWGDGELFFGEGSRLTVL.

This chain links TRBV10-3 with TRBJ1-5, with D possibly being TRBD1 (5 bases). The CDR3 length is 12 residues. V was cut by 4 bases and J by 5 bases, with 6 bases left in between. Germline V lookup: CDR1 ENHRY, CDR2 SYGVKD. The chain's CDR3 is CAISGGDQPQHF. The CDR3 nucleotides are TGTGCCATCAGTGGGGGGGATCAGCCCCAGCATTTT.

The chain recombines TRBV7-9 with TRBJ2-2; TRBD2 is a possible D gene (7 bases). The germline V gene has CDR1 SEHNR and CDR2 FQNEAQ (reference sequence). The germline V and J ends were trimmed by 1 base and 4 bases, with 10 bases remaining between them. The CDR3 totals 15 residues. The CDR3 here is CASSLVAGATGELFF. CDR3 DNA sequence: TGTGCCAGCAGCTTAGTTGCGGGGGCCACCGGGGAGCTGTTTTTT. Full variable domain (remainder filled in from reference TRBV7-9 and TRBJ2-2): DTGVSQNPRHKITKRGQNVTFRCDPISEHNRLYWYRQTLGQGPEFLTYFQNEAQLEKSRLLSDRFSAERPKGSFSTLEIQRTEQGDSAMYLCASSLVAGATGELFFGEGSRLTVL.

The rearrangement uses TRBV6-5 and TRBJ2-7; no clear D gene. The length of the CDR3 is 11 residues. Looked up from germline, CDR1 is MNHEY and CDR2 is SVGAGI. V was cut by 6 bases and J by 3 bases, with 6 bases left in between. CDR3 protein: CASSRDYEQYF. The CDR3, as DNA: TGTGCCAGCAGCCGAGACTACGAGCAGTACTTC.

The chain is built from TRBV28 and TRBJ2-7; possibly TRBD1 for D (5 bases). V gave up 4 bases and J gave up 2 bases, with 15 bases separating them. The CDR3 consists of 15 residues. Germline CDR1 is MDHEN and CDR2 is SYDVKM. CDR3 bases: TGTGCCAGCAGTTCCGCCACCGGACAAACCTACGAGCAGTACTTC. This translates into CASSSATGQTYEQYF. Variable domain in full (rest from reference TRBV28 and TRBJ2-7): DVKVTQSSRYLVKRTGEKVFLECVQDMDHENMFWYRQDPGLGLRLIYFSYDVKMKEKGDIPEGYSVSREKKERFSLILESASTNQTSMYLCASSSATGQTYEQYFGPGTRLTVT.

The chain couples TRBV5-1 to TRBJ2-6; TRBD1 matches at 8 bases. CDR1 and CDR2 (germline): SGHRS, YFSETQ. The V segment lost 8 bases and the J segment 2 bases; nucleotides outside the gene matches: 15. The CDR3 is made up of 18 amino acids. CDR3 sequence: CASKIVGQGKTGANVLTF. In nucleotides, the CDR3 is TGCGCCAGTAAAATTGTCGGACAGGGAAAAACTGGGGCCAACGTCCTGACTTTC.

J is TRBJ1-2 and V is TRBV5-4, with TRBD1 as a possible D gene (6 bases). This CDR3 region has 14 residues. Trimming stripped 4 bases from V and 8 bases from J, with 18 bases between. Per the germline V gene, CDR1 is SGHNT and CDR2 is YYREEE (reference sequence). CDR3 in DNA: TGTGCCAGCAGCGGGCCGGCAGGGGTGTACGGCTACACCTTC. Protein sequence: CASSGPAGVYGYTF.

CDR3 sequence: CASSLWGRGGTEAFF. Here the CDR3 DNA reads TGTGCCAGCAGTTTATGGGGGCGGGGGGGCACTGAAGCTTTCTTT. This chain connects TRBV28 to TRBJ1-1, with D tentatively TRBD1 (5 bases). Looked up from germline, CDR1 is MDHEN and CDR2 is SYDVKM. This CDR3 has 15 residues. The V end was cut by 0 bases, the J end by 4 bases, with 12 bases between.

The chain couples TRBV5-1 to TRBJ2-7; 8 nucleotides match TRBD1. J was trimmed by 6 bases and V by 3 bases; bases with no gene match: 8. Germline assignment: CDR1 SGHRS and CDR2 YFSETQ. The CDR3 length is 14 residues. The CDR3 sequence is CASSSAGTGVEQYF. The CDR3 DNA sequence: TGCGCCAGCAGCTCTGCCGGGACAGGCGTCGAGCAGTACTTC.

V gene TRBV7-3 combines with J gene TRBJ2-1, with 7 bases lining up with TRBD2. Germline V gene lookup returns CDR1 SGHTA and CDR2 FQGTGA. This CDR3 contains 17 residues. With 1 base clipped from V and 6 bases from J, the junction kept 12 bases outside the gene matches. In DNA form, the CDR3 reads TGTGCCAGCAGCTTAATAACTGGGGGGGGTCCTTTCAATGAGCAGTTCTTC. It encodes CASSLITGGGPFNEQFF.

The V gene is TRBV9, the J gene TRBJ2-1, with 9 bases matching TRBD2. Germline V CDR1 and CDR2: SGDLS, YYNGEE. Trimming at V came to 4 bases and at J to 7 bases, leaving 9 bases not matched to a gene. This CDR3 spans 15 amino acids. CDR3 sequence: CASSPPGLAFNEQFF. Here the CDR3 DNA reads TGTGCCAGCAGCCCTCCGGGACTAGCCTTTAATGAGCAGTTCTTC. The variable domain in full, with the rest retrieved from reference TRBV9 and TRBJ2-1, is DSGVTQTPKHLITATGQRVTLRCSPRSGDLSVYWYQQSLDQGLQFLIQYYNGEERAKGNILERFSAQQFPDLHSELNLSSLELGDSALYFCASSPPGLAFNEQFFGPGTRLTVL.